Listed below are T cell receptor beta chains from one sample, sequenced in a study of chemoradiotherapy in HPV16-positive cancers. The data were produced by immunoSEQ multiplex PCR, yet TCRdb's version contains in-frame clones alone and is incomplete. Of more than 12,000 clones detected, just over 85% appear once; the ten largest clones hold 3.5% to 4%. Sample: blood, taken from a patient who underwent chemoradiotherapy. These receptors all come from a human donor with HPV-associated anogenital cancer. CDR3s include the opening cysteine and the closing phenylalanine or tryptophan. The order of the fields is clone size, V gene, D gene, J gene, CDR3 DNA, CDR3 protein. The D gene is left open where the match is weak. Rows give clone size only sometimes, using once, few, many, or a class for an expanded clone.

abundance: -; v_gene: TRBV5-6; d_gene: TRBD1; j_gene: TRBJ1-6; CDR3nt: TGTGCCAGCAGCTCACAGGGGGCAAGGTCACCCCTCCACTTT; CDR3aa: CASSSQGARSPLHF
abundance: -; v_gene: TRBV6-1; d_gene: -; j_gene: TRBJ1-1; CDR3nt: TGTGCCAGCAGCGGGACGGCGGACACTGAAGCTTTCTTT; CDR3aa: CASSGTADTEAFF
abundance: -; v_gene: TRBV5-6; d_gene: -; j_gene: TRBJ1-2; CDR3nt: TGTGCCAGCAGCTTAAAATGGGGCCTAAATTTAGGAGGCTACACCTTC; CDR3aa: CASSLKWGLNLGGYTF
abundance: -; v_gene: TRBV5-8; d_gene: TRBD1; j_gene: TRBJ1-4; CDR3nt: TGTGCCAGCAGCCGGGACAGTCACCCCGGCAAGGAAAAACTGTTTTTT; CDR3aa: CASSRDSHPGKEKLFF
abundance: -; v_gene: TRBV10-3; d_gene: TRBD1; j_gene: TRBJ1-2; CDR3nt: TGTGCCACCAGCGACAGGGACTACTATGGCTACACCTTC; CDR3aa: CATSDRDYYGYTF
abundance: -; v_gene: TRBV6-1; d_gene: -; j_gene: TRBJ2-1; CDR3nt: TGTGCCAGCAGTGAAGAATGGGGGCATTACAATGAGCAGTTCTTC; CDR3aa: CASSEEWGHYNEQFF
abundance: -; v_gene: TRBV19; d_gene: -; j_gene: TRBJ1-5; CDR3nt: TGTGCCAGTAGTATCCAGGGCTTCAATCAGCCCCAGCATTTT; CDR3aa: CASSIQGFNQPQHF
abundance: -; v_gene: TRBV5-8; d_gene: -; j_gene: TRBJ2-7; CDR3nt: TGTGCCAGCAGCTTTCGGTACGAGCAGTACTTC; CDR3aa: CASSFRYEQYF
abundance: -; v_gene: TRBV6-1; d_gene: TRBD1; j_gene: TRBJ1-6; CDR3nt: TGTGCCAGCAGTGTCGGGACAGATAATTCACCCCTCCACTTT; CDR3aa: CASSVGTDNSPLHF
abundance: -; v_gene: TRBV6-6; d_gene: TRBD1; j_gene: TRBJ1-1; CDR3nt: TGTGCCAGCAGAGAGACAGGGGGCGAAAGTGGTGCTTTCTTT; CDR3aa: CASRETGGESGAFF
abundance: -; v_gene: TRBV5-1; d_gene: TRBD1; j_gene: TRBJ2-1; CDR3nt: TGCGCCAGCAGCTTGGTCTTGGGGACAGGGGGCAATGAGCAGTTCTTC; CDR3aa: CASSLVLGTGGNEQFF
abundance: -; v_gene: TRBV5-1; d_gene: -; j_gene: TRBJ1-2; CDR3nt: TGCGCCAGCAGATCGGGGGGCGGAGGCTATGGCTACACCTTC; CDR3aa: CASRSGGGGYGYTF
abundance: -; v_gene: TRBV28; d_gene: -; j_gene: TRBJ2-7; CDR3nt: TGTGCCAGCAGCCCTAATCGGGGGTACGAGCAGTACTTC; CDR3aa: CASSPNRGYEQYF
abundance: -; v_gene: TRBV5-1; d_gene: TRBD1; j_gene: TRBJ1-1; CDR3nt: TGCGCCAGCAGCTGGGACAGTAACACTGAAGCTTTCTTT; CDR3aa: CASSWDSNTEAFF
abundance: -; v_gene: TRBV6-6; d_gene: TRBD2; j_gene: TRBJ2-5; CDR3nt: TGTGCCAGCAGTTCATGGACTAGCGGAGAGACCCAGTACTTC; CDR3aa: CASSSWTSGETQYF
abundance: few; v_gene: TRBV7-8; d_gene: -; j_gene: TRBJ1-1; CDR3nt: TGTGCCAGCAGCTTAGAGAGGGGGGTGCCTGAAGCTTTCTTT; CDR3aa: CASSLERGVPEAFF
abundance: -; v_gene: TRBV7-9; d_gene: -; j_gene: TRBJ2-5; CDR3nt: TGTGCCAGCAGCTTTCTTGCAGGGAAAGAGACCCAGTACTTC; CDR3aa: CASSFLAGKETQYF
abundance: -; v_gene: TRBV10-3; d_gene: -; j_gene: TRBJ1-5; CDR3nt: TGTGCCATCAGTGACACGGGAGGCAATCAGCCCCAGCATTTT; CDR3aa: CAISDTGGNQPQHF
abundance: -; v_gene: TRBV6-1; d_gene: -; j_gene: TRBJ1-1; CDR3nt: TGTGCCAGCAGTGACCCGCGCATAGGGCCGTACACTGAAGCTTTCTTT; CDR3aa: CASSDPRIGPYTEAFF
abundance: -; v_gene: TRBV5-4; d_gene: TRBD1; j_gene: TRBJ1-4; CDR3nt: TGTGCCAGCAGTTCGACAGGGGGCGTGGGTGAAAAACTGTTTTTT; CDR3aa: CASSSTGGVGEKLFF
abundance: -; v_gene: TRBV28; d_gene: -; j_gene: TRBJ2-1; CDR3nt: TGTGCCAGCAGTTTCAGGCAGGGCAGGAGCTCCTACAATGAGCAGTTCTTC; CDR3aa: CASSFRQGRSSYNEQFF
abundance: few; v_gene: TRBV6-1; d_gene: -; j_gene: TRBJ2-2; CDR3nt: TGTGCCAGCAGTGGTAGGGGGGCCACCGGGGAGCTGTTTTTT; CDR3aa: CASSGRGATGELFF
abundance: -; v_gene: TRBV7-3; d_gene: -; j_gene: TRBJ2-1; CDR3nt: TGTGCCAGCAGCCCCGCTGCGTGGGGGGCCAAAGACAATGAGCAGTTCTTC; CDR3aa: CASSPAAWGAKDNEQFF
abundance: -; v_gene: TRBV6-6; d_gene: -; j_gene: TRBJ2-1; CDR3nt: TGTGCCAGCAGTAAGGACATTAAGGTCGGCAATGAGCAGTTCTTC; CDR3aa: CASSKDIKVGNEQFF
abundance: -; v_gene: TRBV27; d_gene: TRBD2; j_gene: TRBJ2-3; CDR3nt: TGTGCCAGCAGTTTCTTCTTGGCTAGCGGGGGGACCACAGATACGCAGTATTTT; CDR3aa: CASSFFLASGGTTDTQYF
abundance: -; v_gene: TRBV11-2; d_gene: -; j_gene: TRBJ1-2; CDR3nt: TGTGCCAGCAGCTTAGGAGGGAACTATGGCTACACCTTC; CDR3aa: CASSLGGNYGYTF
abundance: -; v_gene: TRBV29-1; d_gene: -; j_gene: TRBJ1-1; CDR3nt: TGCAGCGTAGCACGGGGAGGGAACACTGAAGCTTTCTTT; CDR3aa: CSVARGGNTEAFF
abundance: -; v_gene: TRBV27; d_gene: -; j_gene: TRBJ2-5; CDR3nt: TGTGCCAGCAGTTGGACAGACGAAGAGACCCAGTACTTC; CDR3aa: CASSWTDEETQYF
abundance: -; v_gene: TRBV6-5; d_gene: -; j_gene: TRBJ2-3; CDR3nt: TGTGCCAGCAGTTACTCGTTCGTAGATACGCAGTATTTT; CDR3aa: CASSYSFVDTQYF
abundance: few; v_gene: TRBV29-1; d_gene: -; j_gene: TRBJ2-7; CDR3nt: TGCAGCGTTGAGGGGAGGGGGGCGCGGCGGGAGCAGTACTTC; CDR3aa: CSVEGRGARREQYF
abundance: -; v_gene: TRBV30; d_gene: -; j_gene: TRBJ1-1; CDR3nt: TGTGCCTGGAGTGTAGCCAGGGCCACTGAAGCTTTCTTT; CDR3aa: CAWSVARATEAFF
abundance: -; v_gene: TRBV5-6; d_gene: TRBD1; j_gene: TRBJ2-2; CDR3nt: TGTGCCAGCACCCCAGGGGGCCCCGGGGAGCTGTTTTTT; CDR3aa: CASTPGGPGELFF
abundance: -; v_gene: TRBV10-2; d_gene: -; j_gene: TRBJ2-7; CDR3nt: TGCGCCAGCAGGAGGGCGGGGCAGCTTTACGAGCAGTACTTC; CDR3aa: CASRRAGQLYEQYF